This paragraph covers one T cell receptor (beta chain) sequence. Its specificity is not known. The PCR was carried out with 60 Vbeta primers and 13 Jbeta primers. The protocol was immunoSEQ multiplex PCR, while the TCRdb copy is restricted to in-frame clones and leaves out a portion. The table includes about 150,000 clones, around 82% detected once. The data derive from a study of cytomegalovirus exposure and HLA in healthy donors. Study-level findings and limits: Sequencing artifact likely explains a cluster of highly shared sequence variants.

The sequence was obtained from a woman between 50 and 59 years old in good health and CMV-seropositive. The specimen was PBMCs.

The CDR3 coding sequence is TGCGCCAGCAGCCAAGACAGGTACTCCTACAATGAGCAGTTCTTC. It codes for CASSQDRYSYNEQFF. The chain has TRBV4-3 and TRBJ2-1; D is ambiguous. Germline V gene data show CDR1 as LGHNA and CDR2 as YSLEER. The CDR3 spans 15 residues. V lost 0 bases and J lost 0, with 6 bases in between.